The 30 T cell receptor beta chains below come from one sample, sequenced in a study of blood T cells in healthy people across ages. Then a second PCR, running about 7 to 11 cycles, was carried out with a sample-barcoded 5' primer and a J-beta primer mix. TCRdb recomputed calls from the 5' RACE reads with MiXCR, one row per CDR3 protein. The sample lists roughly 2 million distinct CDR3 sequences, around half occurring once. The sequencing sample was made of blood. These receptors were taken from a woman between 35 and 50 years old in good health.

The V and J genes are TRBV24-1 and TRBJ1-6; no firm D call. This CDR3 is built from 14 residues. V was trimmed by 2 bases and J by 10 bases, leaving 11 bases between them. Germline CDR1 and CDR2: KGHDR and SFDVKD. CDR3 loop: CATSDSGVKSPLHF. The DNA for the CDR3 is TGTGCCACCAGTGATTCCGGGGTAAAATCACCCCTCCACTTT.

The CDR3 coding sequence is TGTGCCAGCGGCCCCGGGGGGGGCCTTTCCTACGAGCAGTACTTC. It codes for CASGPGGGLSYEQYF. The chain is built from TRBV7-9 and TRBJ2-7, with TRBD2 identical over 8 bases. This CDR3 has 15 residues. The ends lost 8 bases at V and 1 base at J; junction bases unmatched: 10. Germline V gives CDR1 SEHNR, CDR2 FQNEAQ (reference sequence).

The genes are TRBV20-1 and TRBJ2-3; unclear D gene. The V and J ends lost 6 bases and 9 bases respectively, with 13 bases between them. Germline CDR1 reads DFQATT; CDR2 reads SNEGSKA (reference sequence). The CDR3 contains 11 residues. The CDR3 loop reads CSAPTPTTQYF. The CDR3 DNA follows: TGCAGTGCCCCGACCCCGACAACGCAGTATTTT.

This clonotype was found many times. CDR3 nucleotides: TGTGCCAGCAAAGGGGTATCGGGAGCCGGGACGGTCTTTTTTGGCTACACCTTC. It translates to CASKGVSGAGTVFFGYTF. The genes are TRBV27 and TRBJ1-2, with D tentatively TRBD1 (5 bases). Germline V gene data show CDR1 as MNHEY and CDR2 as SMNVEV (reference sequence). This CDR3 has 18 residues. The germline V and J ends were trimmed by 7 bases and 7 bases, with 31 bases remaining between them.

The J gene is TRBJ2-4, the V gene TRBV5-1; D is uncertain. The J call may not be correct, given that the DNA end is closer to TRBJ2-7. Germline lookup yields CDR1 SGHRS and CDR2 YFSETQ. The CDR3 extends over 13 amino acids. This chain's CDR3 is CASSEDGHYEQYF. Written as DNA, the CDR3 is TGCGCCAGCAGCGAAGACGGTCACTACGAGCAGTACTTC.

The CDR3 reads CASSHGTSIYEQYF. For the CDR3, the DNA is TGCGCCAGCAGCCACGGGACTAGTATTTACGAGCAGTACTTC. The chain carries TRBV5-1 and TRBJ2-7; 8 nucleotides agree with TRBD2. Germline-derived CDR1 and CDR2 are SGHRS and YFSETQ. This CDR3 contains 14 residues. V shed 4 bases and J 4 bases; nucleotides not matched to a gene: 7.

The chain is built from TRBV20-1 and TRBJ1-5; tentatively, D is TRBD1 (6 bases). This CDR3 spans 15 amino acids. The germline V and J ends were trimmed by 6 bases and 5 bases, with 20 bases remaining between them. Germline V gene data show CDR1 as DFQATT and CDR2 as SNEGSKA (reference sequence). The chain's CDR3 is CSAPPRGRADQPQHF. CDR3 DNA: TGCAGTGCCCCTCCTAGGGGGAGGGCGGATCAGCCCCAGCATTTT.

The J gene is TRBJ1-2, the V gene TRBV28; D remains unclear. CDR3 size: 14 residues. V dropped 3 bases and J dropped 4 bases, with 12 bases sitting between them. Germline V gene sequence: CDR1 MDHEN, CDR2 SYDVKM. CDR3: CASSLERQPYGYTF. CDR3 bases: TGTGCCAGCAGTTTGGAGCGGCAGCCCTATGGCTACACCTTC.

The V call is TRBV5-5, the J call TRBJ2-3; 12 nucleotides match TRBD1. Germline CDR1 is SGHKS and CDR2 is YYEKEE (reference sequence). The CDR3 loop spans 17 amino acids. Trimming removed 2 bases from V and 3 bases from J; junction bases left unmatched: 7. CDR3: CASSFRDRGRSTDTQYF. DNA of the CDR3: TGTGCCAGCAGCTTTCGGGACAGGGGGCGTAGTACAGATACGCAGTATTTT.

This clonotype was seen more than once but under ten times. The CDR3 sequence: CASATSGGYTDTQYF. CDR3 nucleotide sequence: TGTGCCAGCGCCACTAGCGGGGGATACACAGATACGCAGTATTTT. This chain links TRBV7-9 with TRBJ2-3, with 11 positions matching TRBD2. Germline CDR1 reads SEHNR; CDR2 reads FQNEAQ (reference sequence). CDR3 length equals 15 residues. The J segment lost 2 bases and the V segment lost 8 bases, leaving 6 bases of the junction unmatched.

CDR3 DNA: TGTGCCAGCAGTTCCTCGCCCAGGGGAAGGAGGGGCTACACCTTC. It encodes CASSSSPRGRRGYTF. The chain combines TRBV28 with TRBJ1-2, with TRBD1 as a possible D gene (6 bases). The germline V and J ends were trimmed by 4 bases and 8 bases, with 20 bases remaining between them. The germline V gene encodes CDR1 MDHEN and CDR2 SYDVKM. The CDR3 spans 15 residues.

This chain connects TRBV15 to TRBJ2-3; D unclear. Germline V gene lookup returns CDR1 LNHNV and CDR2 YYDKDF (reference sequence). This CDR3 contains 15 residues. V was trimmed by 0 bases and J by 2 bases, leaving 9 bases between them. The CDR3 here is CATSRDLGLTDTQYF. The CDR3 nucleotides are TGTGCCACCAGCAGAGATCTGGGCCTCACAGATACGCAGTATTTT.

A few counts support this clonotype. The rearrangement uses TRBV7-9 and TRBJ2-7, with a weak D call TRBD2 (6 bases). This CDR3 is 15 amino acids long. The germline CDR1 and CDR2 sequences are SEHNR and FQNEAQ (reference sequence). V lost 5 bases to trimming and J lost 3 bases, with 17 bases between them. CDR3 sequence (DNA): TGTGCCAGCAGCCATCTGGCAGGAGGGGACTACGAGCAGTACTTC. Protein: CASSHLAGGDYEQYF.

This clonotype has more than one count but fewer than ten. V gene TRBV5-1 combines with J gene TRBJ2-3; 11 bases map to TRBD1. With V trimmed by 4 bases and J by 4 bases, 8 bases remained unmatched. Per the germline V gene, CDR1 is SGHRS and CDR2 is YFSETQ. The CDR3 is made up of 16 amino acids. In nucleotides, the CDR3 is TGCGCCAGCAGCGCCCTAGGACAGGGGGCTTCAGATACGCAGTATTTT. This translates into CASSALGQGASDTQYF.

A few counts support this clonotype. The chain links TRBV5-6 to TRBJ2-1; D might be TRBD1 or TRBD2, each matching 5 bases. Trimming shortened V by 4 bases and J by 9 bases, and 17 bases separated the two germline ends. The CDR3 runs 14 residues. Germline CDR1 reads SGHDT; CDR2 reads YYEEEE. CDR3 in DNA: TGTGCCAGCAGCGCATGGGGCCCTCGGGGTGAGCAGTTCTTC. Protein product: CASSAWGPRGEQFF.

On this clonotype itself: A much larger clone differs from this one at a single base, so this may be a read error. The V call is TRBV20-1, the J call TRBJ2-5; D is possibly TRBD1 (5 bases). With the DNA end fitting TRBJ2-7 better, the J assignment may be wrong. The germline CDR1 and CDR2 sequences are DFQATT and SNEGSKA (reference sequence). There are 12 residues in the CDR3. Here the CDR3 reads CSARGRDYEQYF. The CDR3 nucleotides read TGCAGTGCTAGGGGCAGGGACTACGAGCAGTACTTC.

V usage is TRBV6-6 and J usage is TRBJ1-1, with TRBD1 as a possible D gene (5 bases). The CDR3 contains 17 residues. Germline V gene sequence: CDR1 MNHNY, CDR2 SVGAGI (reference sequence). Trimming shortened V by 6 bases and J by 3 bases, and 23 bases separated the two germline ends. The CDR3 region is CASSRGLRQGAYTEAFF. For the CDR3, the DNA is TGTGCCAGCAGCCGAGGGTTACGTCAGGGCGCATACACTGAAGCTTTCTTT.

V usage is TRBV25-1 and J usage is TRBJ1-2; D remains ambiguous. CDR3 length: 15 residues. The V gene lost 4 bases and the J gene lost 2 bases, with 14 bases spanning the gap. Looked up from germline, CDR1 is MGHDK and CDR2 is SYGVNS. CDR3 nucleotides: TGTGCCAGCAGTGGGAGGGATTCACGGAACTATGGCTACACCTTC. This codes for CASSGRDSRNYGYTF.

The CDR3 DNA is TGCGCCAGCAGCTTGCAAGGAGCCCAGTTCTTC. It specifies CASSLQGAQFF. The chain employs TRBV5-1 and TRBJ2-1, with unresolved D. CDR1 SGHRS and CDR2 YFSETQ come from the germline V gene. CDR3 size: 11 residues. Trimming shortened V by 1 base and J by 13 bases, and 9 bases separated the two germline ends.

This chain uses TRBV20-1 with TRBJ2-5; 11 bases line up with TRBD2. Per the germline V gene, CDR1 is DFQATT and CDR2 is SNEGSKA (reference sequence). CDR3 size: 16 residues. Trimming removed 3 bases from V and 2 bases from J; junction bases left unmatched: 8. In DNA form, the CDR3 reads TGCAGTGCTAGCGGTAGCGGGGGGGCTACGCAAGAGACCCAGTACTTC. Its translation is CSASGSGGATQETQYF.

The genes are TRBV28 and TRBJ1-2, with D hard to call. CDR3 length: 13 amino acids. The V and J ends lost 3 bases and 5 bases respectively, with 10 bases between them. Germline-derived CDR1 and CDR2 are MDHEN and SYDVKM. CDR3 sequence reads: CASSLTNSYGYTF. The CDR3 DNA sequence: TGTGCCAGCAGTTTGACCAACAGTTATGGCTACACCTTC.

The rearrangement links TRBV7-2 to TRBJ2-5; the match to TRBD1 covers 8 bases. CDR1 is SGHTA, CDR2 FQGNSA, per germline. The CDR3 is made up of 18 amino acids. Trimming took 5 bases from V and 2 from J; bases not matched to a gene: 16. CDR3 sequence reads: CASSPQLRGLSQQETQYF. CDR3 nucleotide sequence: TGTGCCAGCAGCCCCCAACTCAGGGGGCTAAGCCAACAAGAGACCCAGTACTTC. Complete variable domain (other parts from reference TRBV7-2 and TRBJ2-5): GAGVSQSPSNKVTEKGKDVELRCDPISGHTALYWYRQSLGQGLEFLIYFQGNSAPDKSGLPSDRFSAERTGGSVSTLTIQRTQQEDSAVYLCASSPQLRGLSQQETQYFGPGTRLLVL.

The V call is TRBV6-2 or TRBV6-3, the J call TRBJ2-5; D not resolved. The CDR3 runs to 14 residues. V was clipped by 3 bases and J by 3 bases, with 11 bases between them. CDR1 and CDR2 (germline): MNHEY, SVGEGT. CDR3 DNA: TGTGCCAGCAGTTATTTTGGTGGAAAAGAGACCCAGTACTTC. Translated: CASSYFGGKETQYF.

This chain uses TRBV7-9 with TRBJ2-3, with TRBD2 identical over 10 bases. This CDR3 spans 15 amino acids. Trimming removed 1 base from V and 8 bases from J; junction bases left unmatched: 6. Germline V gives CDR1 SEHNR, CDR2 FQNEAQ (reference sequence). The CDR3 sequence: CASSLEAGGPPTQYF. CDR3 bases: TGTGCCAGCAGCTTAGAAGCGGGGGGGCCCCCTACGCAGTATTTT.

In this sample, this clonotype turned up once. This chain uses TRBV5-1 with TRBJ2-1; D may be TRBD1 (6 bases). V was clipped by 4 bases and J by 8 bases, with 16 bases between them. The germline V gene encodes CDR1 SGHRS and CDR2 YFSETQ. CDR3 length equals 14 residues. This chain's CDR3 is CASSVGHGTDEQFF. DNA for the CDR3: TGCGCCAGCAGCGTGGGACATGGGACGGATGAGCAGTTCTTC.

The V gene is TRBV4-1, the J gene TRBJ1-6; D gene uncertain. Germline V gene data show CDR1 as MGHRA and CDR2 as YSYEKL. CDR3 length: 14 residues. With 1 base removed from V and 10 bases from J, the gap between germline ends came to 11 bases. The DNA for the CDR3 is TGCGCCAGCAGCCAAGCATGGTCAGACTCACCCCTCCACTTT. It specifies CASSQAWSDSPLHF.

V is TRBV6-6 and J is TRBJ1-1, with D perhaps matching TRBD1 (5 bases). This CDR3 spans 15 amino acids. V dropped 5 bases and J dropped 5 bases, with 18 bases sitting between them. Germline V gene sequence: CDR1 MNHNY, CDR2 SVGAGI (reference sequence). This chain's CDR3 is CASSPPGGEYTEAFF. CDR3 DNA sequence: TGTGCCAGCAGTCCACCGGGGGGGGAGTATACTGAAGCTTTCTTT.

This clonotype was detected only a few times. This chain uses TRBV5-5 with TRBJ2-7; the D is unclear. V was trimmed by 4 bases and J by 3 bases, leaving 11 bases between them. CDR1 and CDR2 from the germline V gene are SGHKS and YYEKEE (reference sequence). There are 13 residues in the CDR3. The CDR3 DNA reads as TGTGCCAGCAGCGCCGGAGTGAACTACGAGCAGTACTTC. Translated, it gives CASSAGVNYEQYF.

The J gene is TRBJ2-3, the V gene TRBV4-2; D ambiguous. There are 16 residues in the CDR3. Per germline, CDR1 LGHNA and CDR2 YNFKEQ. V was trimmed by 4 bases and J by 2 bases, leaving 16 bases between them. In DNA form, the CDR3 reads TGTGCCAGCAGCCTTAGCCCCGGACGGACCACAGATACGCAGTATTTT. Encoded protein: CASSLSPGRTTDTQYF.

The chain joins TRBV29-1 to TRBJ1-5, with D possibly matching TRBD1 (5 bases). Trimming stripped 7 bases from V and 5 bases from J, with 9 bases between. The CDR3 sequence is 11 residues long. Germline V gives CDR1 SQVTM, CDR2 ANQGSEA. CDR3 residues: CSGDSYQPQHF. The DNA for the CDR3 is TGCAGCGGAGACAGTTATCAGCCCCAGCATTTT. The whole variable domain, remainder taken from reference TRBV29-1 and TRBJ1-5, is SAVISQKPSRDICQRGTSLTIQCQVDSQVTMMFWYRQQPGQSLTLIATANQGSEATYESGFVIDKFPISRPNLTFSTLTVSNMSPEDSSIYLCSGDSYQPQHFGDGTRLSIL.